The next 9 T cell receptor beta chains were all read from a single sample in a study of CD8+ T cells in alopecia areata. Once RNA had been extracted, it was reverse transcribed into cDNA to act as the sequencing template. Profiled with immunoSEQ multiplex PCR; TCRdb holds only in-frame clones, not every one. The repertoire yields about 270,000 clones, none seen only once; the top ten contain 1.2%. The authors sorted pooled cutaneous lymph node cells using CD4, CD8alpha, NKG2D, NKG2ACE and other markers. The sequenced sample consisted of CD4+ T cells sorted from a lymph node. These receptors were obtained from a C3H/HeJ mouse with alopecia areata. Strain haplotype (MHC): H2-k.

The table lists this clone with many counts. The germline and genes are mouse ones. The read ends 4 residues early relative to the CDR3; the germline J gene fills the gap. This specimen includes other DNA sequences encoding the same CDR3. The chain couples TRBV13-3 to TRBJ2-2, with a tentative D call TRBD1 (6 bases). This CDR3 comprises 13 residues. CDR1 and CDR2 from the germline V gene are NNHDY and SYVADS. With 5 bases removed from V and 1 base from J, the gap between germline ends came to 6 bases. CDR3 DNA, as far as it was read: TGTGCCAGCAGGGACAGAAACACCGGG. Its translation is CASRDRNTG. The full CDR3 protein is CASRDRNTGQLYF.

This clone was found a few times. The listed genes are named as in mouse. The CDR3 end falls 4 residues outside the read, so it is completed with the germline J gene. J is TRBJ2-1 and V is TRBV13-1, with 9 bases identical to TRBD2. The germline V gene has CDR1 NSHNY and CDR2 SYGAGN. V lost 3 bases and J lost 4; bases outside the gene matches: 2. The CDR3 is 14 amino acids. The CDR3 protein is CASSVGGAYAEQFF. The DNA read from the CDR3 is TGTGCCAGCAGTGTTGGGGGGGCGTATGCT.

Note on this clone: Any gene name here is a mouse gene name. The CDR3 extends 4 residues past the end of the read, so its final part is completed from the germline J gene. The genes are TRBV13-2 and TRBJ2-2; the D gene is possibly TRBD1 (6 bases). The CDR3 loop spans 16 amino acids. With 1 base removed from V and 1 base from J, the gap between germline ends came to 11 bases. Germline V gene lookup returns CDR1 NNHNN and CDR2 SYGAGS (reference sequence). Here the CDR3 reads CASGDPRDKNTGQLYF. CDR3 DNA (partial): TGTGCCAGCGGTGATCCCCGGGACAAAAACACCGGG.

This clone was detected a few times. Germline and genes here are mouse. The read halts 4 residues ahead of the CDR3 end, with the missing end drawn from the germline J gene. This sample includes further DNA sequences coding for the same CDR3. This chain joins TRBV5 and TRBJ2-5; possible D gene TRBD2, 7 bases. The germline V gene encodes CDR1 LGHNA and CDR2 YNLKQL (reference sequence). The CDR3 has 14 residues. The covered CDR3 bases are TGTGCCAGCAGCCAAGTAGGGGGGCGAGAC. The encoded protein is CASSQVGGRD. The full CDR3 reads CASSQVGGRDTQYF.

This clone was seen a handful of times. Gene names follow the mouse nomenclature. The read is 4 residues too short to cover the CDR3 end, so that end is filled in from the germline J gene. V and J are TRBV14 and TRBJ2-7; 10 bases agree with TRBD2. The V gene end was trimmed by 5 bases and the J gene end by 2 bases; junction bases not matched to a gene: 4. The CDR3 covers 14 residues. Germline CDR1 and CDR2: SGHDT and FRDEAV. The CDR3 is CASRPTGGPYEQYF. The CDR3 DNA, read in part, is TGTGCCAGCAGACCGACTGGGGGGCCCTAT.

As regards this clone: The junction differs from germline at one of its ends, possibly a read error. Gene labels here are mouse ones. The read comes to an end 4 residues before the CDR3 does, leaving the germline J gene to fill in the end. The chain uses TRBV13-2 and TRBJ2-4, with 9 nucleotides matching TRBD1. In germline, CDR1 is NNHNN, CDR2 SYGAGS (reference sequence). There are 16 residues in the CDR3. The CDR3 is CASGDAGTGSRNTLYF. The CDR3 DNA, read in part, is TGTGCCAGCGGTGATGCCGGGACAGGGAGTCGAAAC.

On this clone: The germline and genes are mouse ones. Read sequence stops 4 residues before the CDR3 end, and the germline J gene provides the missing end. The J gene is TRBJ2-5, the V gene TRBV13-2; 10 bases agree with TRBD1. The CDR3 spans 16 residues. Germline V lookup: CDR1 NNHNN, CDR2 SYGAGS (reference sequence). CDR3 residues: CASGGSTGGGSDTQYF. CDR3 DNA, as far as it was read: TGTGCCAGCGGTGGATCGACAGGGGGCGGGTCAGAC.

For this clone: Gene labels here are mouse ones. The CDR3 is cut off 4 residues early in the read; its end comes from the germline J gene. The chain uses TRBV13-3 and TRBJ2-7, with TRBD2 identical over 7 bases. Germline CDR1 is NNHDY and CDR2 is SYVADS. The CDR3 spans 16 residues. The junction had 12 bases not matched to a gene; V was cut back by 4 bases and J by 2 bases. CDR3 DNA (partial): TGTGCCAGCAGTTGGCTGGGGGTCCCGGCCGCCTAT. Protein: CASSWLGVPAAY. The CDR3, in full, reads CASSWLGVPAAYEQYF.

A note on this clone: Gene names denote mouse genes. The read falls 4 residues short of the CDR3 end, and the missing part is taken from the germline J gene. The chain carries TRBV1 and TRBJ2-2; 7 bases are a match to TRBD2. This CDR3 region has 16 residues. With 3 bases clipped from V and 0 bases from J, the junction kept 4 bases outside the gene matches. Germline lookup yields CDR1 NSQYPW and CDR2 LRSPGD (reference sequence). The sequenced CDR3 bases are TGCACCTGCAGTGCTGGGGGGATTACAAACACCGGG. Amino acids: CTCSAGGITNTG. The full CDR3 sequence reads CTCSAGGITNTGQLYF.